The 25 T cell receptor beta chains reported below all come from one sample, sequenced in a study of blood T cell repertoires in COVID-19. TCRdb's copy holds only in-frame clones and misses some; the assay was immunoSEQ multiplex PCR. Found here are approximately 160,000 clones, 76% of them singletons; the top ten hold around 3.5%. The sample was peripheral blood. The receptors were sampled from a woman at least 80 years old with acute or convalescent COVID-19.

The chain links TRBV27 to TRBJ2-1; 10 bases are a match to TRBD2. The germline V gene has CDR1 MNHEY and CDR2 SMNVEV (reference sequence). V shed 2 bases, J shed 7 bases, and the junction held 11 bases outside the gene matches. CDR3 length: 17 residues. Written as DNA, the CDR3 is TGTGCCAGCAGTTTAAAGCCTAGCGGGAGAAGGTTAAATGAGCAGTTCTTC. Translated, it gives CASSLKPSGRRLNEQFF.

This sequence joins TRBV10-3 and TRBJ2-1; D possibly corresponds to TRBD1 (7 bases). V was cut by 3 bases and J by 7 bases, with 13 bases left in between. Germline CDR1 is ENHRY and CDR2 is SYGVKD. The length of the CDR3 is 14 residues. CDR3 nucleotides: TGTGCCATCAGTGATTCACAGGGGAGGAATGAGCAGTTCTTC. Amino acid sequence: CAISDSQGRNEQFF.

This clone was picked up one time. The J gene is TRBJ1-1, the V gene TRBV5-1; TRBD1 is a possible D gene (6 bases). The CDR3 length is 15 residues. The germline V gene has CDR1 SGHRS and CDR2 YFSETQ. Trimming cost V 0 bases and J 4 bases, with 13 bases left between them. The CDR3 loop reads CASSLGGTGPTEAFF. CDR3 DNA sequence: TGCGCCAGCAGCTTGGGGGGAACAGGGCCCACTGAAGCTTTCTTT.

The V gene is TRBV7-9, the J gene TRBJ1-2, with 11 bases identical to TRBD1. Germline CDR1 reads SEHNR; CDR2 reads FQNEAQ (reference sequence). CDR3 length: 16 amino acids. V shed 4 bases, J shed 6 bases, and the junction held 10 bases outside the gene matches. CDR3 nucleotide sequence: TGTGCCAGCAGCTCCAGAGGGTGGGACAGGGGGAATGGCTACACCTTC. Translation gives CASSSRGWDRGNGYTF.

The J gene is TRBJ2-2, the V gene TRBV7-2; 8 nucleotides line up with TRBD2. Per germline, CDR1 SGHTA and CDR2 FQGNSA. With 2 bases clipped from V and 1 base from J, the junction kept 9 bases outside the gene matches. This CDR3 has 18 residues. This chain's CDR3 is CASSLLAGGGQNTGELFF. Here the CDR3 DNA reads TGTGCCAGCAGCTTATTAGCGGGCGGGGGGCAGAACACCGGGGAGCTGTTTTTT.

The sample holds a few counts of this clone. The chain links TRBV29-1 to TRBJ2-2; weak D call: TRBD2 (6 bases). The V end was cut by 4 bases, the J end by 4 bases, with 16 bases between. CDR1 and CDR2 from the germline V gene are SQVTM and ANQGSEA. CDR3 size: 15 residues. CDR3 residues: CSVGSASDFTGELFF. The CDR3 DNA reads TGCAGCGTTGGCTCGGCTAGCGATTTCACCGGGGAGCTGTTTTTT.

The V call is TRBV12-2, the J call TRBJ2-2; the table's TRBD2 call for D was not verified on the DNA. TRBV12-2 is marked as a pseudogene. This CDR3 has 14 amino acids. The CDR3 nucleotides read TGTGCAAGTCGCCCCGGCGGGAACACCGGGGAGCTGTTTTTT. This encodes CASRPGGNTGELFF.

The chain is built from TRBV9 and TRBJ1-2; D unclear. Germline CDR1 reads SGDLS; CDR2 reads YYNGEE. V was pared by 7 bases and J by 3 bases, with 16 bases between. The CDR3 length is 14 residues. This CDR3 is CASGVGSGDYGYTF. The CDR3 nucleotides read TGTGCCAGCGGTGTTGGGTCGGGTGACTATGGCTACACCTTC.

This chain uses TRBV7-8 with TRBJ1-3; no firm D call. The germline gives CDR1 SGHVS, CDR2 FQNEAQ. V lost 5 bases to trimming and J lost 0 bases, with 8 bases between them. The CDR3 contains 14 residues. The CDR3 coding sequence is TGTGCCAGCAGCACACCCGTCTCTGGAAACACCATATATTTT. Translation: CASSTPVSGNTIYF.

The chain uses TRBV9 and TRBJ2-6; possibly TRBD2 for D (7 bases). CDR1 and CDR2 from the germline V gene are SGDLS and YYNGEE. The CDR3 is made up of 18 amino acids. V was trimmed by 4 bases and J by 0 bases, leaving 17 bases between them. The CDR3 region has the DNA TGTGCCAGCAGCCCTCGCGCAGGGGACTACTCTGGGGCCAACGTCCTGACTTTC. It codes for CASSPRAGDYSGANVLTF. The whole variable domain, filled in from reference TRBV9 and TRBJ2-6, reads DSGVTQTPKHLITATGQRVTLRCSPRSGDLSVYWYQQSLDQGLQFLIQYYNGEERAKGNILERFSAQQFPDLHSELNLSSLELGDSALYFCASSPRAGDYSGANVLTFGAGSRLTVL.

This clone showed up just once. V usage is TRBV7-2 and J usage is TRBJ1-2, with TRBD1 as a possible D gene (6 bases). The CDR3 is made up of 14 amino acids. Germline CDR1 SGHTA, CDR2 FQGNSA. V dropped 5 bases and J dropped 6 bases, with 16 bases sitting between them. CDR3 sequence reads: CASSTDGGRNGYTF. CDR3 DNA: TGTGCCAGCAGCACCGACGGGGGGCGAAATGGCTACACCTTC.

The chain recombines TRBV4-3 with TRBJ1-1, with TRBD1 matching over 9 bases. Trimming took 1 base from V and 3 from J; bases not matched to a gene: 0. Germline values: CDR1 LGHNA, CDR2 YSLEER. CDR3 size: 14 residues. CDR3: CASSQGQGDTEAFF. DNA of the CDR3: TGCGCCAGCAGCCAAGGACAGGGGGACACTGAAGCTTTCTTT.

This clone has ten or more counts. The V call is TRBV19, the J call TRBJ2-1; a weak D match, TRBD1 (5 bases). CDR3 size: 13 residues. Germline lookup yields CDR1 LNHDA and CDR2 SQIVND (reference sequence). Trimming took 4 bases from V and 4 from J, leaving 8 bases between them. This CDR3 is CASSTGNYNEQFF. The CDR3, as DNA: TGTGCCAGTAGTACAGGGAATTACAATGAGCAGTTCTTC. Full variable domain (remainder filled in from reference TRBV19 and TRBJ2-1): DGGITQSPKYLFRKEGQNVTLSCEQNLNHDAMYWYRQDPGQGLRLIYYSQIVNDFQKGDIAEGYSVSREKKESFPLTVTSAQKNPTAFYLCASSTGNYNEQFFGPGTRLTVL.

This sequence joins TRBV7-6 and TRBJ1-3; D gene unclear. The germline V gene has CDR1 SGHVS and CDR2 FNYEAQ. The V end was cut by 5 bases, the J end by 4 bases, with 12 bases between. The CDR3 has 14 residues. The CDR3 protein is CASSRGLVGNTIYF. In DNA form, the CDR3 reads TGTGCCAGCAGCCGAGGGCTGGTAGGAAACACCATATATTTT.

This clone turned up a few times. The rearrangement uses TRBV29-1 and TRBJ2-2; D remains unclear. The CDR3 extends over 14 amino acids. Trimming took 6 bases from V and 5 from J, leaving 16 bases between them. Germline V gene data show CDR1 as SQVTM and CDR2 as ANQGSEA. Here the CDR3 DNA reads TGCAGCGTAGAAACGCGGTTCCTAACCGGGGAGCTGTTTTTT. Its protein is CSVETRFLTGELFF.

This CDR3 is CASPGGRQGWVGELFF. In nucleotides, the CDR3 is TGTGCCAGCCCGGGGGGCCGACAGGGGTGGGTCGGGGAGCTGTTTTTT. This rearrangement joins TRBV19 to TRBJ2-2; a weak D match, TRBD1 (8 bases). With 9 bases removed from V and 7 bases from J, the gap between germline ends came to 24 bases. The CDR3 is 16 amino acids. CDR1 is LNHDA, CDR2 SQIVND, per germline (reference sequence).

The rearrangement links TRBV9 to TRBJ2-2; 8 bases fit TRBD2. This CDR3 spans 15 amino acids. V lost 3 bases to trimming and J lost 4 bases; unmatched junction nucleotides: 5. Germline V gene data show CDR1 as SGDLS and CDR2 as YYNGEE. The CDR3 reads CASSDVAGFTGELFF. The CDR3 DNA reads as TGTGCCAGCAGCGACGTAGCGGGATTCACCGGGGAGCTGTTTTTT.

This clone was seen a single time. V is TRBV27 and J is TRBJ2-7, with D possibly TRBD1 on 5 matching bases. From germline, CDR1 is MNHEY and CDR2 SMNVEV (reference sequence). Trimming shortened V by 2 bases and J by 8 bases, and 10 bases separated the two germline ends. There are 12 residues in the CDR3. The CDR3 region has the DNA TGTGCCAGCAGTTTAGACAGAGGAAAGCAGTACTTC. Its translation: CASSLDRGKQYF.

The CDR3 loop is CATSPGLAGGGDTQYF. DNA for the CDR3: TGTGCCACCAGCCCAGGACTAGCGGGAGGAGGAGATACGCAGTATTTT. The genes are TRBV24-1 and TRBJ2-3; TRBD2 matches 14 bases. There are 16 residues in the CDR3. Trimming cost V 7 bases and J 5 bases; bases outside gene matches: 7. Germline lookup yields CDR1 KGHDR and CDR2 SFDVKD.

J is TRBJ2-7 and V is TRBV20-1, with D possibly TRBD2 on 6 matching bases. The CDR3 has 13 amino acids. The germline V gene encodes CDR1 DFQATT and CDR2 SNEGSKA (reference sequence). V lost 3 bases to trimming and J lost 7 bases, with 16 bases between them. The CDR3 loop is CSASLGGLREQYF. In nucleotides, the CDR3 is TGCAGTGCTAGTCTTGGAGGGTTGAGGGAGCAGTACTTC.

This clone was picked up one time. The chain recombines TRBV5-6 with TRBJ1-3; D uncertain. V was trimmed by 1 base and J by 2 bases, leaving 13 bases between them. This CDR3 is 16 amino acids long. CDR1 SGHDT and CDR2 YYEEEE come from the germline V gene. The CDR3 is CASSLNFGGPGNTIYF. DNA of the CDR3: TGTGCCAGCAGCTTGAACTTTGGCGGTCCTGGAAACACCATATATTTT.

The chain combines TRBV24-1 with TRBJ2-3; D not resolved. Germline CDR1 and CDR2: KGHDR and SFDVKD. This CDR3 spans 15 amino acids. The ends were cut back, 3 bases at V and 0 bases at J, with 9 bases in the middle. The CDR3 region is CATSDPRWSTDTQYF. The CDR3 DNA reads as TGTGCCACCAGTGATCCCCGGTGGAGCACAGATACGCAGTATTTT.

The chain recombines TRBV11-2 with TRBJ2-7, with D unresolved. CDR1 and CDR2 from the germline V gene are SGHAT and FQNNGV. The CDR3 length is 13 residues. V was cut by 1 base and J by 2 bases, with 6 bases left in between. The CDR3 is CASSLGQTYEQYF. CDR3 nucleotides: TGTGCCAGCAGCTTAGGCCAGACCTACGAGCAGTACTTC.

The chain links TRBV3-1 (or the pseudogene TRBV3-2) to TRBJ2-7; 11 nucleotides match TRBD2. CDR3 size: 16 residues. From germline, CDR1 is LGHDT and CDR2 YNNKEL (reference sequence). V lost 1 base to trimming and J lost 4 bases; unmatched junction nucleotides: 6. CDR3 in DNA: TGTGCCAGCAGCCAAGGAGCGGCTAGCGGGAGGTACGAGCAGTACTTC. Translation: CASSQGAASGRYEQYF.

This clone was counted ten times or more. V is TRBV4-3 and J is TRBJ1-1; unclear D gene. Germline V gives CDR1 LGHNA, CDR2 YSLEER. Trimming shortened V by 1 base and J by 0 bases, and 12 bases separated the two germline ends. The CDR3 has 16 amino acids. The CDR3 nucleotides are TGCGCCAGCAGCCAAGGGTCCGGGAGGGTGAACACTGAAGCTTTCTTT. Translated: CASSQGSGRVNTEAFF.